This paragraph covers one T cell receptor (beta chain) sequence. Method: immunoSEQ multiplex PCR; TCRdb's copy keeps in-frame clones and lacks some. Here the sample spans approximately 130,000 clones, around 87% being singletons. The sample comes from a study of blood T cell repertoires in COVID-19. Study information: Some COVID-19 samples were acute and others convalescent; all came from the United States, Italy and Spain.

The CDR3 covers 13 residues. V was shortened by 0 bases and J by 6 bases, with 9 bases between the two germline ends. CDR1 and CDR2 from the germline V gene are SGHDT and YYEEEE. This clonotype originated in a woman in her 50s with acute or convalescent COVID-19. The chain uses TRBV5-6 and TRBJ1-2; D ambiguous. Material: peripheral blood. CDR3 DNA sequence: TGTGCCAGCAGCTTGGTCGGGATTAATGGCTACACCTTC. Amino acids: CASSLVGINGYTF.